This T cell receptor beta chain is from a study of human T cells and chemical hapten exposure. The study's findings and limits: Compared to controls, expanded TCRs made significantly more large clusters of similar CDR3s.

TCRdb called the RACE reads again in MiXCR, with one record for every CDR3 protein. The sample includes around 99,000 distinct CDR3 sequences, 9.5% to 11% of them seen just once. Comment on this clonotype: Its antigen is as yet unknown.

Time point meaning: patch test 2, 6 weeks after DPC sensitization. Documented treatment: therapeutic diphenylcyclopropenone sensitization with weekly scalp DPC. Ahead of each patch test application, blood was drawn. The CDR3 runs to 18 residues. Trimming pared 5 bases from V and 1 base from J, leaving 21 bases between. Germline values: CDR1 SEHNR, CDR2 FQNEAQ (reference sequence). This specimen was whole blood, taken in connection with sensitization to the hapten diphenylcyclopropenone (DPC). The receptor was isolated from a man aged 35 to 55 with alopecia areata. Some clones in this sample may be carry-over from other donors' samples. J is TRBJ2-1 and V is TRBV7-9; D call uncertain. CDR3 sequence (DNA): TGTGCCAGCAGCCCAACCTTAACTCGGCAGAGGTCCTACAATGAGCAGTTCTTC. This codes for CASSPTLTRQRSYNEQFF.